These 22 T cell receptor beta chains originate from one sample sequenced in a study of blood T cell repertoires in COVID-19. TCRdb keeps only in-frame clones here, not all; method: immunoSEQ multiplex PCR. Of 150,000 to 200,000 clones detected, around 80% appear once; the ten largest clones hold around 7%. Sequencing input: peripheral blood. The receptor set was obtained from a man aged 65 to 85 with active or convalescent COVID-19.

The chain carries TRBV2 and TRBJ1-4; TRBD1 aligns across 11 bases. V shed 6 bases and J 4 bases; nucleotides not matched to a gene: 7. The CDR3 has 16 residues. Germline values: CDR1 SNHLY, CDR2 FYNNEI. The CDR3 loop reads CASSSMDRGLNEKLFF. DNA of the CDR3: TGTGCCAGCAGCTCAATGGACAGGGGGCTTAATGAAAAACTGTTTTTT.

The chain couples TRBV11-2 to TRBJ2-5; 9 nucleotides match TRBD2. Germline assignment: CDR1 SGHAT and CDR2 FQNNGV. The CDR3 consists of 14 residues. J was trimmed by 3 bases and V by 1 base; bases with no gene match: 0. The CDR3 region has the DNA TGTGCCAGCAGCTTAGGACTAGCGGAAGAGACCCAGTACTTC. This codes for CASSLGLAEETQYF.

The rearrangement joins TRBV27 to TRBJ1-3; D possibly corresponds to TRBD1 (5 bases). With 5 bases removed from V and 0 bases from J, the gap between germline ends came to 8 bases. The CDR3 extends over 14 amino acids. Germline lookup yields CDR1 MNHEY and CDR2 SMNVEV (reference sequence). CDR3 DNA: TGTGCCAGCAGTCCTCAGGGCTCTGGAAACACCATATATTTT. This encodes CASSPQGSGNTIYF.

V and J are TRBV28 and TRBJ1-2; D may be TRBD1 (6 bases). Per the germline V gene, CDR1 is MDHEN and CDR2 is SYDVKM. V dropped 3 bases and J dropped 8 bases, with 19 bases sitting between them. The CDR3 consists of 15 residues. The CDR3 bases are TGTGCCAGCAGTTTTCTAGGGACAAATCAGGGCGGCTACACCTTC. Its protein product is CASSFLGTNQGGYTF.

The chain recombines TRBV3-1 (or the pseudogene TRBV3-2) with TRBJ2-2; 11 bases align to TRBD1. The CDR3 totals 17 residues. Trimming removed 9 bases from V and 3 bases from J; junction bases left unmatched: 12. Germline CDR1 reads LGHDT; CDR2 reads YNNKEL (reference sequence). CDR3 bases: TGTGCCAGGGGAAGCGGGACAGGGGGAAAGGACACCGGGGAGCTGTTTTTT. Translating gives CARGSGTGGKDTGELFF.

The CDR3 nucleotides are TGTGCCACCAGCAGGACAGGGGACTCTGGAAACACCATATATTTT. Translated, it gives CATSRTGDSGNTIYF. The chain is built from TRBV15 and TRBJ1-3, with TRBD1 identical over 8 bases. J lost 0 bases, V lost 3 bases, and 1 base had no gene match. CDR3 length equals 15 residues. Germline V CDR1 and CDR2: LNHNV, YYDKDF (reference sequence). Supplemented by reference TRBV15 and TRBJ1-3, the full variable domain reads DAMVIQNPRYQVTQFGKPVTLSCSQTLNHNVMYWYQQKSSQAPKLLFHYYDKDFNNEADTPDNFQSRRPNTSFCFLDIRSPGLGDTAMYLCATSRTGDSGNTIYFGEGSWLTVV.

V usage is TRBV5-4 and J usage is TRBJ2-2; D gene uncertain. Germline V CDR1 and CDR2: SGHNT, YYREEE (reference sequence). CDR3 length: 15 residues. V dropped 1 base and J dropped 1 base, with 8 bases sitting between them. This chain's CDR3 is CASSLRYGNTGELFF. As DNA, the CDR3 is TGTGCCAGCAGCTTGCGGTACGGGAACACCGGGGAGCTGTTTTTT. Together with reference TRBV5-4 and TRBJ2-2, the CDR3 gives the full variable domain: ETGVTQSPTHLIKTRGQQVTLRCSSQSGHNTVSWYQQALGQGPQFIFQYYREEENGRGNFPPRFSGLQFPNYSSELNVNALELDDSALYLCASSLRYGNTGELFFGEGSRLTVL.

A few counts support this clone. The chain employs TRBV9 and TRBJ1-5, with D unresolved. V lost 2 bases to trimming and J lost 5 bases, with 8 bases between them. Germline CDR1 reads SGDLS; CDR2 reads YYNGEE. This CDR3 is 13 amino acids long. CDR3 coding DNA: TGTGCCAGCAGCGTCTCCGGGGATCAGCCCCAGCATTTT. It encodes CASSVSGDQPQHF.

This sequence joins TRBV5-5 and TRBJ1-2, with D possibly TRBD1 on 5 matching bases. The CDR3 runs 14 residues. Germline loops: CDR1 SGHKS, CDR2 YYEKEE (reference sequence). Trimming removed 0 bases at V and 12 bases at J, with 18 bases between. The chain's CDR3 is CASSLESRGSLDTF. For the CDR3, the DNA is TGTGCCAGCAGCTTGGAGTCAAGGGGCTCTTTGGACACCTTC.

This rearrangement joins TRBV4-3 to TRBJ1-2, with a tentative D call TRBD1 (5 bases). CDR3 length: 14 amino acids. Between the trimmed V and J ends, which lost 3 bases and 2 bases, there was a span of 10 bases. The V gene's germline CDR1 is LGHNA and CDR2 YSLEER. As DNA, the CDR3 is TGCGCCAGCAGCCAGGAACAGGAGAACTATGGCTACACCTTC. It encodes CASSQEQENYGYTF.

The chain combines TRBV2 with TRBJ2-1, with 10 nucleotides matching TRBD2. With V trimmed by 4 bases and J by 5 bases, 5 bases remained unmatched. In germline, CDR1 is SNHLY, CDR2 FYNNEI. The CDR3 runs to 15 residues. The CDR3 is CASSGPAGGHNEQFF. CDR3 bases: TGTGCCAGCAGTGGCCCAGCGGGAGGGCACAATGAGCAGTTCTTC.

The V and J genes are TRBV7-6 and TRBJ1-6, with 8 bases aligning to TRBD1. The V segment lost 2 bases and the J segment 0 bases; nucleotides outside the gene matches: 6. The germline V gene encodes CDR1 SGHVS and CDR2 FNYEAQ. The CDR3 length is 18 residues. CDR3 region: CASSLSGTGTSYNSPLHF. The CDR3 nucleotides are TGTGCCAGCAGCTTATCCGGGACAGGAACCTCCTATAATTCACCCCTCCACTTT.

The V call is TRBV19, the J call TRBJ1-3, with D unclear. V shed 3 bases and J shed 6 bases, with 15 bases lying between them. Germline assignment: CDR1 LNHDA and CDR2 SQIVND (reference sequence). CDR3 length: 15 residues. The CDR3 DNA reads TGTGCCAGTAGTATTGGTTGGCGGCAGTTAAACACCATATATTTT. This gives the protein CASSIGWRQLNTIYF. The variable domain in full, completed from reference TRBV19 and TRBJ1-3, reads DGGITQSPKYLFRKEGQNVTLSCEQNLNHDAMYWYRQDPGQGLRLIYYSQIVNDFQKGDIAEGYSVSREKKESFPLTVTSAQKNPTAFYLCASSIGWRQLNTIYFGEGSWLTVV.

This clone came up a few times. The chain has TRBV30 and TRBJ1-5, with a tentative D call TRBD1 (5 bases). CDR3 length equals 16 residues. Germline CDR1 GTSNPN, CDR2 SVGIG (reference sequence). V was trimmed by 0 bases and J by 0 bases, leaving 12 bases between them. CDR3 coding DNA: TGTGCCTGGAGTGTACGGGCAGGGTGTAGCAATCAGCCCCAGCATTTT. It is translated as CAWSVRAGCSNQPQHF.

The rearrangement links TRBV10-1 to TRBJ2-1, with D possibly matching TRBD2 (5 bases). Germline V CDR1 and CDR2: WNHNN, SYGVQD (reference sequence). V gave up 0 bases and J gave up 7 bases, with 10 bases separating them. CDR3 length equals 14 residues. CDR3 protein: CASSESRDRNEQFF. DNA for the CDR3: TGCGCCAGCAGTGAGTCGAGGGATAGAAATGAGCAGTTCTTC.

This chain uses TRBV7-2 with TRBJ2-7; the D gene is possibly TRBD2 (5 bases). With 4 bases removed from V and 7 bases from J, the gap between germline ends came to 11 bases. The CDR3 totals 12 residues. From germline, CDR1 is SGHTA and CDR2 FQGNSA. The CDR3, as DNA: TGTGCCAGCAGCTCTACTAGTTTTGAGCAGTACTTC. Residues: CASSSTSFEQYF.

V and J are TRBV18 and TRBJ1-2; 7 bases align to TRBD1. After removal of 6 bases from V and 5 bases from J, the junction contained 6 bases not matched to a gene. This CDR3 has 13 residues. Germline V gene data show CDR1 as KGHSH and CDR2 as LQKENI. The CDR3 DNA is TGTGCCAGCTCCCCCGGGACAGAGTATGGCTACACCTTC. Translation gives CASSPGTEYGYTF.

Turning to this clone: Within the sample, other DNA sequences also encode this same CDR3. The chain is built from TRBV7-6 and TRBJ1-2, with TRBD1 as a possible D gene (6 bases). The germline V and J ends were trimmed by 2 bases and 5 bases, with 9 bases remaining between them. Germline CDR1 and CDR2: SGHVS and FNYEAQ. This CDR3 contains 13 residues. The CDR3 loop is CASSLIGGYGYTF. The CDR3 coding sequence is TGTGCCAGCAGCTTAATAGGGGGATATGGCTACACCTTC.

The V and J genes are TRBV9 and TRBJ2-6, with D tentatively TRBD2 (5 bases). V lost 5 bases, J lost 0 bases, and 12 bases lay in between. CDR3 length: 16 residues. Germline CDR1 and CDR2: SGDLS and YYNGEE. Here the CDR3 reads CASRNGVGSGANVLTF. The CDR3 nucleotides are TGTGCCAGCAGAAACGGGGTGGGCTCTGGGGCCAACGTCCTGACTTTC.

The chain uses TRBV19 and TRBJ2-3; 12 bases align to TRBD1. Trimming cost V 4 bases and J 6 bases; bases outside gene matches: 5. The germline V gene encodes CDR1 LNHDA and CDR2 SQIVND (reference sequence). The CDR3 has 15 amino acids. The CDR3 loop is CASSKGQGAHDTQYF. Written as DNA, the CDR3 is TGTGCCAGTAGTAAGGGACAGGGGGCGCATGATACGCAGTATTTT.

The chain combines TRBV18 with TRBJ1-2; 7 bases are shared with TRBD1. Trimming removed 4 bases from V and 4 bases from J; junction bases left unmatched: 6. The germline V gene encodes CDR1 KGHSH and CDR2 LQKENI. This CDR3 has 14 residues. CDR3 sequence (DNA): TGTGCCAGCTCACAAACAGGGGCCGGCTATGGCTACACCTTC. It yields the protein CASSQTGAGYGYTF.

The CDR3 DNA reads TGTGCCAGCAGTTACGGGGGACACTCTTCGGCCCAGTACTTC. Translation: CASSYGGHSSAQYF. J is TRBJ2-5 and V is TRBV6-6, with a weak D call TRBD1 (6 bases). The length of the CDR3 is 14 residues. V was pared by 2 bases and J by 9 bases, with 16 bases between. From germline, CDR1 is MNHNY and CDR2 SVGAGI (reference sequence).